The 5 T cell receptor beta chains presented below share a single source sample, sequenced in a study of T cells in Graves' hyperthyroidism and ophthalmopathy. From RNA transcripts, TCR beta CDR3 regions were amplified. The study used the HTBI primer set for a first-round RT-PCR of the TCR CDR3. TCRdb independently ran MiXCR on the multiplex PCR reads; one entry per CDR3 protein. This table has more than 350,000 distinct CDR3 sequences, roughly 15% appearing once. The specimen sequenced was blood. The receptors were gathered from a woman aged 55-69 years with Graves' ophthalmopathy.

Many counts were recorded for this clonotype. The rearrangement uses TRBV7-9 and TRBJ2-7; D remains ambiguous. V dropped 0 bases and J dropped 9 bases, with 9 bases sitting between them. The CDR3 extends over 12 amino acids. Germline loops: CDR1 SEHNR, CDR2 FQNEAQ (reference sequence). The CDR3, as DNA: TGTGCCAGCAGCTTAGCGAAGGGATGGCAGTACTTC. This sequence encodes CASSLAKGWQYF.

This clonotype was observed a handful of times. The chain uses TRBV4-1 and TRBJ2-5, with 15 bases lining up with TRBD2. The V and J ends lost 0 bases and 4 bases, in that order; junction bases with no gene match: 6. The germline V gene has CDR1 MGHRA and CDR2 YSYEKL. This CDR3 is 18 amino acids long. The CDR3 DNA reads as TGCGCCAGCAGCCAAGATCAGGGACTAGCGGGAGGATTAGAGACCCAGTACTTC. As protein: CASSQDQGLAGGLETQYF.

The V gene is TRBV10-3, the J gene TRBJ2-1; D may be TRBD2 (6 bases). Trimming took 5 bases from V and 0 from J, leaving 11 bases between them. This CDR3 contains 15 residues. Germline CDR1 is ENHRY and CDR2 is SYGVKD. The CDR3 nucleotides read TGTGCCATCAGTTCGGGGGTTGGCTCCTACAATGAGCAGTTCTTC. This encodes CAISSGVGSYNEQFF.

The rearrangement uses TRBV28 and TRBJ2-2; 8 bases are shared with TRBD1. V dropped 2 bases and J dropped 4; count of bases not matched to a gene: 6. This CDR3 is built from 16 residues. Germline loops: CDR1 MDHEN, CDR2 SYDVKM. Written as DNA, the CDR3 is TGTGCCAGCAGTTTAAGGACAGGGCTCGGCACCGGGGAGCTGTTTTTT. Amino acids: CASSLRTGLGTGELFF.

A word on this clonotype: This clone may be a read error of a much larger clone one base away. The chain recombines TRBV11-2 with TRBJ2-1; D call uncertain. Germline lookup yields CDR1 SGHAT and CDR2 FQNNGV. The length of the CDR3 is 14 residues. The CDR3 is CASSSSGQSNEQSF. CDR3 in DNA: TGTGCCAGCAGCTCATCGGGCCAGTCGAATGAGCAGTCCTTC.